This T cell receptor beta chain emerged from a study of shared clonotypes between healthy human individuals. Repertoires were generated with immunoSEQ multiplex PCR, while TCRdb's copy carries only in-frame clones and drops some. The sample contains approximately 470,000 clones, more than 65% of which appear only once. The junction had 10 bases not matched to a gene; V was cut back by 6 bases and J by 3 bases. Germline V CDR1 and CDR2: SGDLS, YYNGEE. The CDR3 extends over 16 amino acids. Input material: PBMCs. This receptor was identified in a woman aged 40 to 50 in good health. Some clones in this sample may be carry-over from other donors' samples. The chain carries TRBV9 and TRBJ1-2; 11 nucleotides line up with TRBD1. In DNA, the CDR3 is TGTGCCAGCACCCGTACGGGGGGACAGGGGGACTATGGCTACACCTTC. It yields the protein CASTRTGGQGDYGYTF.